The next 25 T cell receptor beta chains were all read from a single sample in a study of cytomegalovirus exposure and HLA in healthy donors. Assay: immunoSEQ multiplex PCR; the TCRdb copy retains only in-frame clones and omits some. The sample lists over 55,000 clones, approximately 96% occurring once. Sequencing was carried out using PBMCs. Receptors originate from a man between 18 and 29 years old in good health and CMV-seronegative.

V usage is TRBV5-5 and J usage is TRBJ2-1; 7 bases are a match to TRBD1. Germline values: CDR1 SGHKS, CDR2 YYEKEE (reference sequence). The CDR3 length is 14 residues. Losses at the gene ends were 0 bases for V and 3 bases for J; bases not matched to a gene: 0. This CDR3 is CASSLGDSYNEQFF. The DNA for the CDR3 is TGTGCCAGCAGCTTGGGGGACAGCTACAATGAGCAGTTCTTC.

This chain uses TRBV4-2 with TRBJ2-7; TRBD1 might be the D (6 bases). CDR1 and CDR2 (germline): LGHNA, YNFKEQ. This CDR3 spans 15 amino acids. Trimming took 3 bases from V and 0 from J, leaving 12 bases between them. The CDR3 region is CASSQDQGSSYEQYF. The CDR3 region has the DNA TGTGCCAGCAGCCAGGATCAGGGGAGCTCCTACGAGCAGTACTTC.

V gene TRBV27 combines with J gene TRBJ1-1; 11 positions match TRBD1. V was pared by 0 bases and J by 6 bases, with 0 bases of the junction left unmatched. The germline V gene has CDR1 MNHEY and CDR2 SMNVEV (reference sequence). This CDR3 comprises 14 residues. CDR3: CASSLSGQGAEAFF. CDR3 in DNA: TGTGCCAGCAGTTTATCGGGACAGGGGGCTGAAGCTTTCTTT.

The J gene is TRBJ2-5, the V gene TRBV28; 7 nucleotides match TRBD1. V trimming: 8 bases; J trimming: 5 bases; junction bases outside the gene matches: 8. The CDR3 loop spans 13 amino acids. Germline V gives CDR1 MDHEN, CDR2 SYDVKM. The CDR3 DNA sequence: TGTGCCAGCCAGGGGGATTCGTGGGAGACCCAGTACTTC. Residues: CASQGDSWETQYF.

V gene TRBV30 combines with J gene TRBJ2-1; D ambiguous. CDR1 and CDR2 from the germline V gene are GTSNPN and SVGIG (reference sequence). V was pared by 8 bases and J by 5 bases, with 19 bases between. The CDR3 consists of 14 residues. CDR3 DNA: TGTGCCCGCGCTGTGGGTGGAACTAACAATGAGCAGTTCTTC. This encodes CARAVGGTNNEQFF.

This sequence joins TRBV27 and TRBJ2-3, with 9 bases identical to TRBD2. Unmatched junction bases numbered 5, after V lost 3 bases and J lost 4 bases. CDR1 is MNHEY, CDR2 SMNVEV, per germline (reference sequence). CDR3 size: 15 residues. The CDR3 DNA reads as TGTGCCAGCAGTTTGGCCGGGACTAGCCCAGATACGCAGTATTTT. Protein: CASSLAGTSPDTQYF.

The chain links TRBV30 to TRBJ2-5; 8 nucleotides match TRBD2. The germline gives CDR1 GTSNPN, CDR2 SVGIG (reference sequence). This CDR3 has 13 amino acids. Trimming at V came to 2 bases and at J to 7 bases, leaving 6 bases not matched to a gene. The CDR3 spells CAWSRLAMSTQYF. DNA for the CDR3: TGTGCCTGGAGTCGACTAGCGATGTCGACCCAGTACTTC. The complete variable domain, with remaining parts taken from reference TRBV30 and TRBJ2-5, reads SQTIHQWPATLVQPVGSPLSLECTVEGTSNPNLYWYRQAAGRGLQLLFYSVGIGQISSEVPQNLSASRPQDRQFILSSKKLLLSDSGFYLCAWSRLAMSTQYFGPGTRLLVL.

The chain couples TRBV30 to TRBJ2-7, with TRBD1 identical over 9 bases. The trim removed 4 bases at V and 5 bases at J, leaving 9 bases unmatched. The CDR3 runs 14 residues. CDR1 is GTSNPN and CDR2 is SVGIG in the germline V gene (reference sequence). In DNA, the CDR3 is TGTGCCTGGACACCGGGACAGGGCTTAAACGAGCAGTACTTC. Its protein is CAWTPGQGLNEQYF.

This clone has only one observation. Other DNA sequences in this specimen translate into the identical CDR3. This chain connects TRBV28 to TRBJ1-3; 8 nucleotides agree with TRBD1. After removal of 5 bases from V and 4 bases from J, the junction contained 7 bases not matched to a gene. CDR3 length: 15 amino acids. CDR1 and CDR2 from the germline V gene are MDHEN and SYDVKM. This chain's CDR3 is CASSPGTGSGNTIYF. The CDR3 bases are TGTGCCAGCAGTCCAGGGACAGGTAGCGGAAACACCATATATTTT.

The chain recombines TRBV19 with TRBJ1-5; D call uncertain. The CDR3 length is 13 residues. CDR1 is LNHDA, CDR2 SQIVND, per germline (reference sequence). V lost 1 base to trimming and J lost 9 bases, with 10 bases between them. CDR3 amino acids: CASSIGLALPQHF. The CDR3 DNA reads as TGTGCCAGTAGTATAGGTCTGGCTCTGCCCCAGCATTTT.

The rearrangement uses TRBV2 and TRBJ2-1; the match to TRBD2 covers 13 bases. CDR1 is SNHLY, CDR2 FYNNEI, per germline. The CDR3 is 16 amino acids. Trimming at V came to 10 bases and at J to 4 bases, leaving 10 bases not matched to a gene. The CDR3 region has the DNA TGTGCCATCCGGACTAGCGGGAGTCCCCCGTACAATGAGCAGTTCTTC. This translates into CAIRTSGSPPYNEQFF.

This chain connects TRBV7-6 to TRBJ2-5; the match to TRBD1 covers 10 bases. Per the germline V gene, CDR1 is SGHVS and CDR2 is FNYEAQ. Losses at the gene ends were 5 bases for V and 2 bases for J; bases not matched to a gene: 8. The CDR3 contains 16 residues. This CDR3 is CASSTPGQGWQETQYF. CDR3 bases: TGTGCCAGCAGCACACCGGGACAGGGGTGGCAAGAGACCCAGTACTTC.

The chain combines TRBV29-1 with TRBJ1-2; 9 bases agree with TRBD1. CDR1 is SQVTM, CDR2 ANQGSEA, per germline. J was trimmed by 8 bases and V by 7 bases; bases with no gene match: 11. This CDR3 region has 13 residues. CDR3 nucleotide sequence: TGCAGCGCGGGGATGGGACAGGGACGGGGCTACACCTTC. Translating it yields CSAGMGQGRGYTF.

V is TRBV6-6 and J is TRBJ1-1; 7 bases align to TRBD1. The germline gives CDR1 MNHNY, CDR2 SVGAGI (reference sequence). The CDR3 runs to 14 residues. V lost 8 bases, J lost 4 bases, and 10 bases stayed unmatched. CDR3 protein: CASGPNRGITEAFF. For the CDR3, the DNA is TGTGCCAGCGGCCCTAACAGGGGTATCACTGAAGCTTTCTTT.

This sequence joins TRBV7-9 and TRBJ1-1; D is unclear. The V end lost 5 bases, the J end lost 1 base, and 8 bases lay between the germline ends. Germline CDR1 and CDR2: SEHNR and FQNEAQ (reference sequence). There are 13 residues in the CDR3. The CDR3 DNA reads TGTGCCAGCAGCACGACTGAGAACACTGAAGCTTTCTTT. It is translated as CASSTTENTEAFF.

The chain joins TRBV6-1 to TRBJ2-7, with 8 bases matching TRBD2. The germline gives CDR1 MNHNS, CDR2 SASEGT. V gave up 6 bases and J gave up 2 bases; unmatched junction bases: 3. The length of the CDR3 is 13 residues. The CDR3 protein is CASRRLAPYEQYF. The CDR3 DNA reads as TGTGCCAGCAGGCGACTAGCGCCCTACGAGCAGTACTTC.

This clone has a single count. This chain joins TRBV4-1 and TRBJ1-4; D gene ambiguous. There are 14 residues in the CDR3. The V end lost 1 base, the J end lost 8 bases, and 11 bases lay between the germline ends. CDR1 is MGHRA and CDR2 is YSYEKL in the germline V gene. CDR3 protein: CASSQGASGEKLFF. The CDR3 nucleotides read TGCGCCAGCAGCCAAGGGGCTTCTGGGGAAAAACTGTTTTTT.

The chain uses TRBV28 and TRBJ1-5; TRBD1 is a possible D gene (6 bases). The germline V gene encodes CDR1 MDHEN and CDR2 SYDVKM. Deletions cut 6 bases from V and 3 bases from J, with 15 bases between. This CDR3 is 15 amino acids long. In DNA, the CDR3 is TGTGCCAGCAGCAACTATCGGGGGGCCAATCAGCCCCAGCATTTT. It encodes CASSNYRGANQPQHF. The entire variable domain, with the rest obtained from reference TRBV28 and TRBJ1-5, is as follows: DVKVTQSSRYLVKRTGEKVFLECVQDMDHENMFWYRQDPGLGLRLIYFSYDVKMKEKGDIPEGYSVSREKKERFSLILESASTNQTSMYLCASSNYRGANQPQHFGDGTRLSIL.

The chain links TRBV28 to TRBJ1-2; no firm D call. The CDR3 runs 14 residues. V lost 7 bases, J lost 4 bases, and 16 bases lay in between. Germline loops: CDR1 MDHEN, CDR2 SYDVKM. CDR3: CASISGTPSYGYTF. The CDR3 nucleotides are TGTGCCAGCATTTCAGGAACACCCAGCTATGGCTACACCTTC.

The CDR3 nucleotides are TGTGCCAGCAGTGGGATCAGCGACTACGAGCAGTACTTC. Its protein product is CASSGISDYEQYF. The chain has TRBV6-1 and TRBJ2-7; no clear D. Germline V gene lookup returns CDR1 MNHNS and CDR2 SASEGT. The V and J ends lost 4 bases and 3 bases respectively, with 10 bases between them. CDR3 length: 13 amino acids.

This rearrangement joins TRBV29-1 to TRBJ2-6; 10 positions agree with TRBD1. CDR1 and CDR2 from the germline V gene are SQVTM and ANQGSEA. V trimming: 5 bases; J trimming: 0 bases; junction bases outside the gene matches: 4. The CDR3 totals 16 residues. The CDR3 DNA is TGCAGCGTTCGGGACAGGGGCAGCTCTGGGGCCAACGTCCTGACTTTC. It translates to CSVRDRGSSGANVLTF. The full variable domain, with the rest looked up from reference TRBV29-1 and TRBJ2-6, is SAVISQKPSRDICQRGTSLTIQCQVDSQVTMMFWYRQQPGQSLTLIATANQGSEATYESGFVIDKFPISRPNLTFSTLTVSNMSPEDSSIYLCSVRDRGSSGANVLTFGAGSRLTVL.

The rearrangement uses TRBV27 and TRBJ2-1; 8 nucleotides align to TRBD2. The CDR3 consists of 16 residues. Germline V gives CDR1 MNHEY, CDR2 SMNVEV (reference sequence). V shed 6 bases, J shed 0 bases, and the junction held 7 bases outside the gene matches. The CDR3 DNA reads TGTGCCAGCAGCCTCAGCGGGAGCCACTCCTACAATGAGCAGTTCTTC. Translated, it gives CASSLSGSHSYNEQFF.

The CDR3 spells CASSPTGQGNEKLFF. CDR3 coding DNA: TGTGCCAGCTCACCGACGGGACAGGGGAATGAAAAACTGTTTTTT. The gene calls are TRBV18 and TRBJ1-4, with TRBD1 matching over 10 bases. The CDR3 extends over 15 amino acids. With V trimmed by 3 bases and J by 5 bases, 3 bases remained unmatched. Germline values: CDR1 KGHSH, CDR2 LQKENI. Full variable domain (remainder filled in from reference TRBV18 and TRBJ1-4): NAGVMQNPRHLVRRRGQEARLRCSPMKGHSHVYWYRQLPEEGLKFMVYLQKENIIDESGMPKERFSAEFPKEGPSILRIQQVVRGDSAAYFCASSPTGQGNEKLFFGSGTQLSVL.

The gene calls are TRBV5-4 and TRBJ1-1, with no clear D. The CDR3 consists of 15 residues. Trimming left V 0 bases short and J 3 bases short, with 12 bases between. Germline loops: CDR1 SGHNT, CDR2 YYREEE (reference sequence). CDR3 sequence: CASSLVSREDTEAFF. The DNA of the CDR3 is TGTGCCAGCAGCTTGGTCTCCAGAGAGGACACTGAAGCTTTCTTT.

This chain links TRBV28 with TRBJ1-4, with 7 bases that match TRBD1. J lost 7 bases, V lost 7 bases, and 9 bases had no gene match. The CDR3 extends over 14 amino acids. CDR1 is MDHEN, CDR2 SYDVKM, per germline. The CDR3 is CASNDQGVSEKLFF. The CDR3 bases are TGTGCCAGCAACGACCAGGGGGTTTCTGAAAAACTGTTTTTT.